A selection of T cell receptor beta chains follows, all from one sample in a study of blood T cell repertoires in COVID-19. The assay was immunoSEQ multiplex PCR, and TCRdb's table has in-frame clones only and misses some. Of 40,000 to 60,000 clones listed, around 84% are singletons. The sequenced sample was peripheral blood. The source of these receptors is a man aged 45 to 65 with active COVID-19. Both conserved end residues are part of each CDR3. Each record gives: CDR3 length, V gene, J gene, D gene, clone size, CDR3 protein, CDR3 DNA. A D gene is named only where the DNA matches it firmly. Where a row states a size, it is once, few, many or the class of an expanded clone; other rows omit it.

len: 12; v_gene: TRBV5-4; j_gene: TRBJ1-2; d_gene: TRBD1; abundance: once; CDR3aa: CASSFSGGGYTF; CDR3nt: TGTGCCAGCAGCTTCTCAGGGGGCGGCTACACCTTC
len: 13; v_gene: TRBV19; j_gene: TRBJ2-1; d_gene: -; abundance: -; CDR3aa: CASSIDVGGEQFF; CDR3nt: TGTGCCAGTAGTATAGATGTAGGGGGTGAGCAGTTCTTC
len: 19; v_gene: TRBV4-3; j_gene: TRBJ2-1; d_gene: TRBD2; abundance: -; CDR3aa: CASSQRFYPSGGDYNEQFF; CDR3nt: TGCGCCAGCAGCCAAAGGTTCTATCCTAGCGGGGGGGATTACAATGAGCAGTTCTTC
len: 14; v_gene: TRBV5-1; j_gene: TRBJ2-3; d_gene: -; abundance: once; CDR3aa: CASSLAPDTDTQYF; CDR3nt: TGCGCCAGCAGCTTGGCGCCAGACACAGATACGCAGTATTTT
len: 14; v_gene: TRBV6-5; j_gene: TRBJ1-3; d_gene: -; abundance: -; CDR3aa: CASSYSPGGNTIYF; CDR3nt: TGTGCCAGCAGTTACTCTCCAGGGGGAAACACCATATATTTT
len: 13; v_gene: TRBV12-3/TRBV12-4; j_gene: TRBJ2-4; d_gene: -; abundance: -; CDR3aa: CASSLRFFRIQYF; CDR3nt: TGTGCCAGCAGTTTACGGTTTTTCCGTATTCAGTACTTC
len: 17; v_gene: TRBV13; j_gene: TRBJ2-1; d_gene: TRBD2; abundance: -; CDR3aa: CASSLVTSGGNHNEQFF; CDR3nt: TGTGCCAGCAGCTTAGTCACTAGCGGGGGGAACCACAATGAGCAGTTCTTC
len: 15; v_gene: TRBV10-3; j_gene: TRBJ2-7; d_gene: TRBD2; abundance: -; CDR3aa: CAISEGRGGAGWQYF; CDR3nt: TGTGCCATCAGTGAGGGACGCGGGGGGGCGGGATGGCAGTACTTC
len: 12; v_gene: TRBV27; j_gene: TRBJ1-1; d_gene: -; abundance: -; CDR3aa: CASRGLGGEAFF; CDR3nt: TGTGCCAGCAGGGGCCTAGGGGGTGAAGCTTTCTTT
len: 14; v_gene: TRBV18; j_gene: TRBJ1-5; d_gene: -; abundance: -; CDR3aa: CASSEISGSQPQHF; CDR3nt: TGTGCCAGCTCCGAAATATCGGGTAGTCAGCCCCAGCATTTT
len: 12; v_gene: TRBV2; j_gene: TRBJ1-2; d_gene: -; abundance: -; CDR3aa: CASLSGGGGYTF; CDR3nt: TGTGCCAGCCTATCGGGGGGCGGAGGCTACACCTTC
len: 18; v_gene: TRBV7-9; j_gene: TRBJ1-2; d_gene: -; abundance: once; CDR3aa: CASSLEFGGRGKNYGYTF; CDR3nt: TGTGCCAGCAGCTTAGAGTTCGGCGGGAGGGGCAAAAACTATGGCTACACCTTC
len: 15; v_gene: TRBV29-1; j_gene: TRBJ2-1; d_gene: -; abundance: -; CDR3aa: CSVATRYGGPRREFF; CDR3nt: TGCAGCGTCGCAACCAGATACGGGGGGCCTCGTAGGGAGTTCTTC
len: 13; v_gene: TRBV27; j_gene: TRBJ1-2; d_gene: -; abundance: -; CDR3aa: CASSLSANYGYTF; CDR3nt: TGTGCCAGCAGTTTATCCGCTAACTATGGCTACACCTTC
len: 18; v_gene: TRBV5-4; j_gene: TRBJ2-6; d_gene: -; abundance: -; CDR3aa: CASSSGLRLVSGANVLTF; CDR3nt: TGTGCCAGCAGCTCGGGACTTAGACTCGTCTCTGGGGCCAACGTCCTGACTTTC
len: 16; v_gene: TRBV9; j_gene: TRBJ2-5; d_gene: -; abundance: -; CDR3aa: CASSVEGGGAEETQYF; CDR3nt: TGTGCCAGCAGCGTAGAGGGTGGGGGGGCCGAAGAGACCCAGTACTTC
len: 14; v_gene: TRBV5-1; j_gene: TRBJ2-5; d_gene: TRBD2; abundance: -; CDR3aa: CASSFGGDQETQYF; CDR3nt: TGCGCCAGCAGCTTTGGGGGGGATCAAGAGACCCAGTACTTC
len: 14; v_gene: TRBV7-9; j_gene: TRBJ2-1; d_gene: TRBD2; abundance: -; CDR3aa: CASRGLAGRDEQFF; CDR3nt: TGTGCCAGCAGAGGACTAGCAGGTCGCGATGAGCAGTTCTTC
len: 14; v_gene: TRBV6-5; j_gene: TRBJ1-4; d_gene: -; abundance: -; CDR3aa: CASSYGRGREKLFF; CDR3nt: TGTGCCAGCAGTTATGGCAGGGGCCGTGAAAAACTGTTTTTT
len: 14; v_gene: TRBV18; j_gene: TRBJ2-7; d_gene: TRBD1; abundance: -; CDR3aa: CASSPRQGAWEQYF; CDR3nt: TGTGCCAGCTCACCAAGGCAGGGGGCGTGGGAGCAGTACTTC
len: 14; v_gene: TRBV7-2; j_gene: TRBJ2-7; d_gene: -; abundance: -; CDR3aa: CASSLGGDSYEQYF; CDR3nt: TGTGCCAGCAGCTTAGGCGGGGACTCCTACGAGCAGTACTTC
len: 14; v_gene: TRBV25-1; j_gene: TRBJ2-2; d_gene: TRBD2; abundance: -; CDR3aa: CATASGGNTGELFF; CDR3nt: TGTGCCACAGCTAGCGGGGGGAACACCGGGGAGCTGTTTTTT
len: 16; v_gene: TRBV6-1; j_gene: TRBJ1-3; d_gene: -; abundance: -; CDR3aa: CASSEAGIGSGNTIYF; CDR3nt: TGTGCCAGCAGTGAAGCCGGGATTGGATCCGGAAACACCATATATTTT
len: 15; v_gene: TRBV9; j_gene: TRBJ2-1; d_gene: -; abundance: -; CDR3aa: CASSASGSSYNEQFF; CDR3nt: TGTGCCAGCAGCGCCTCCGGGAGCTCCTACAATGAGCAGTTCTTC
len: 12; v_gene: TRBV29-1; j_gene: TRBJ1-2; d_gene: TRBD1; abundance: -; CDR3aa: CSANRGDYGYTF; CDR3nt: TGCAGCGCAAACAGGGGCGACTATGGCTACACCTTC
len: 13; v_gene: TRBV24-1; j_gene: TRBJ1-2; d_gene: TRBD1; abundance: -; CDR3aa: CATSETGNHGYTF; CDR3nt: TGTGCCACCAGTGAGACAGGGAATCATGGCTACACCTTC
len: 18; v_gene: TRBV7-2; j_gene: TRBJ2-3; d_gene: -; abundance: once; CDR3aa: CASSLAPLAGIGTDTQYF; CDR3nt: TGTGCCAGCAGCTTAGCTCCCCTGGCGGGGATCGGCACAGATACGCAGTATTTT
len: 18; v_gene: TRBV9; j_gene: TRBJ2-3; d_gene: -; abundance: -; CDR3aa: CASSVAPIRGISADTQYF; CDR3nt: TGTGCCAGCAGCGTAGCTCCAATCAGGGGAATATCAGCAGATACGCAGTATTTT
len: 15; v_gene: TRBV28; j_gene: TRBJ2-2; d_gene: TRBD1; abundance: -; CDR3aa: CASSPHGQGTGELFF; CDR3nt: TGTGCCAGCAGTCCACACGGACAGGGCACCGGGGAGCTGTTTTTT
len: 13; v_gene: TRBV18; j_gene: TRBJ2-3; d_gene: -; abundance: once; CDR3aa: CASSPLDSTTQYF; CDR3nt: TGTGCCAGCTCACCATTGGACTCCACTACGCAGTATTTT
len: 14; v_gene: TRBV27; j_gene: TRBJ1-6; d_gene: -; abundance: -; CDR3aa: CASRRGSYNSPLHF; CDR3nt: TGTGCCAGCAGGAGGGGGTCCTATAATTCACCCCTCCACTTT
len: 15; v_gene: TRBV19; j_gene: TRBJ1-6; d_gene: TRBD1; abundance: few; CDR3aa: CATPLGAGGNSPLHF; CDR3nt: TGTGCCACCCCCTTAGGGGCAGGGGGGAATTCACCCCTCCACTTT
len: 12; v_gene: TRBV6-6; j_gene: TRBJ2-3; d_gene: -; abundance: -; CDR3aa: CASSGSTDTQYF; CDR3nt: TGTGCCAGCTCCGGGAGCACAGATACGCAGTATTTT
len: 13; v_gene: TRBV29-1; j_gene: TRBJ2-7; d_gene: TRBD1; abundance: -; CDR3aa: CSVQGGQTYEQYF; CDR3nt: TGCAGCGTTCAAGGGGGACAGACCTACGAGCAGTACTTC
len: 17; v_gene: TRBV10-2; j_gene: TRBJ2-3; d_gene: -; abundance: -; CDR3aa: CASSVRYSVFSTDTQYF; CDR3nt: TGCGCCAGCAGTGTCCGGTACAGTGTCTTTAGCACAGATACGCAGTATTTT
len: 16; v_gene: TRBV24-1; j_gene: TRBJ2-7; d_gene: -; abundance: -; CDR3aa: CATSDFEWATYYEQYF; CDR3nt: TGTGCCACCAGTGACTTCGAGTGGGCCACTTACTACGAGCAGTACTTC
len: 15; v_gene: TRBV7-2; j_gene: TRBJ2-7; d_gene: -; abundance: few; CDR3aa: CASSYSGRSSYEQYF; CDR3nt: TGTGCCAGCAGCTACAGCGGTAGGAGTTCCTACGAGCAGTACTTC
len: 11; v_gene: TRBV6-6; j_gene: TRBJ2-7; d_gene: TRBD1; abundance: -; CDR3aa: CASGQVYEQYF; CDR3nt: TGTGCCAGTGGACAGGTCTACGAGCAGTACTTC
len: 15; v_gene: TRBV5-6; j_gene: TRBJ1-2; d_gene: -; abundance: -; CDR3aa: CASSPPYRVGYGYTF; CDR3nt: TGTGCCAGCAGCCCCCCGTACAGGGTGGGCTATGGCTACACCTTC
len: 16; v_gene: TRBV9; j_gene: TRBJ2-2; d_gene: -; abundance: -; CDR3aa: CASSVISGTNTGELFF; CDR3nt: TGTGCCAGCAGCGTAATAAGCGGGACAAACACCGGGGAGCTGTTTTTT
len: 16; v_gene: TRBV5-4; j_gene: TRBJ2-2; d_gene: -; abundance: -; CDR3aa: CASSPGRPGGTGELFF; CDR3nt: TGTGCCAGCAGCCCGGGGCGGCCCGGGGGCACCGGGGAGCTGTTTTTT
len: 16; v_gene: TRBV7-8; j_gene: TRBJ1-1; d_gene: -; abundance: -; CDR3aa: CASSLGWGTRNTEAFF; CDR3nt: TGTGCCAGCAGCTTAGGATGGGGGACAAGGAACACTGAAGCTTTCTTT
len: 16; v_gene: TRBV28; j_gene: TRBJ2-7; d_gene: -; abundance: few; CDR3aa: CASSSYGRGGHYEQYF; CDR3nt: TGTGCCAGCAGTTCATATGGGCGGGGAGGCCACTACGAGCAGTACTTC
len: 14; v_gene: TRBV12-5; j_gene: TRBJ1-4; d_gene: -; abundance: -; CDR3aa: CASGFIGGNEKLFF; CDR3nt: TGTGCTAGTGGTTTTATCGGGGGAAATGAAAAACTGTTTTTT
len: 16; v_gene: TRBV28; j_gene: TRBJ2-5; d_gene: TRBD1; abundance: -; CDR3aa: CASSSRTGWPGETQYF; CDR3nt: TGTGCCAGCAGTTCAAGGACAGGGTGGCCGGGGGAGACCCAGTACTTC
len: 13; v_gene: TRBV28; j_gene: TRBJ1-4; d_gene: TRBD1; abundance: -; CDR3aa: CASSRQGGEKLFF; CDR3nt: TGTGCCAGCAGTCGACAGGGAGGAGAAAAACTGTTTTTT
len: 17; v_gene: TRBV5-1; j_gene: TRBJ2-5; d_gene: TRBD2; abundance: -; CDR3aa: CASRSGGIAGGRETQYF; CDR3nt: TGCGCCAGCAGATCCGGTGGGATAGCGGGGGGCCGGGAGACCCAGTACTTC
len: 12; v_gene: TRBV28; j_gene: TRBJ2-1; d_gene: TRBD1; abundance: -; CDR3aa: CASSPTGLEQFF; CDR3nt: TGTGCCAGCTCACCGACAGGGCTTGAGCAGTTCTTC
len: 13; v_gene: TRBV18; j_gene: TRBJ1-2; d_gene: -; abundance: once; CDR3aa: CASSTGVTYGYTF; CDR3nt: TGTGCCAGCTCGACCGGGGTGACCTATGGCTACACCTTC
len: 10; v_gene: TRBV27; j_gene: TRBJ2-7; d_gene: -; abundance: -; CDR3aa: CASSLYEQYF; CDR3nt: TGTGCCAGCAGTCTCTACGAGCAGTACTTC
len: 15; v_gene: TRBV5-1; j_gene: TRBJ2-5; d_gene: -; abundance: -; CDR3aa: CASSFGSSVQETQYF; CDR3nt: TGCGCCAGCAGCTTCGGGAGCAGCGTGCAAGAGACCCAGTACTTC
len: 13; v_gene: TRBV5-4; j_gene: TRBJ1-5; d_gene: -; abundance: -; CDR3aa: CASSLDGVQPQHF; CDR3nt: TGTGCCAGCAGCTTGGATGGAGTTCAGCCCCAGCATTTT
len: 15; v_gene: TRBV6-1; j_gene: TRBJ1-4; d_gene: -; abundance: -; CDR3aa: CASSEGPRRSEKLFF; CDR3nt: TGTGCCAGCAGTGAAGGGCCGAGGAGGAGTGAAAAACTGTTTTTT